Below are 10 T cell receptor beta chains sequenced from a single sample in a study of beta chain features in type 1 diabetes. Expressed TCRB transcripts were sequenced because the isolated RNA had all been reverse transcribed beforehand. Here immunoSEQ multiplex PCR was the method, and the copy in TCRdb shows in-frame clones only, minus some. The sample records around 250,000 clones, 27% being singletons. Sequencing was performed on central memory CD4+ T cells from blood. Receptor source: a man aged 25-40 years in good health.

For this clone: Possible read error: a much larger clone is one base away. This sequence joins TRBV30 and TRBJ2-2; 9 nucleotides match TRBD2. Unmatched junction bases numbered 6, after V lost 5 bases and J lost 5 bases. The CDR3 consists of 14 residues. CDR1 is GTSNPN, CDR2 SVGIG, per germline (reference sequence). In DNA, the CDR3 is TGTGCCTGGGCCGCGGGACTAGCTACCGGGGAGCTGTTTTTT. Residues: CAWAAGLATGELFF.

The chain is built from TRBV4-3 and TRBJ2-1, with no clear D. The CDR3 runs 14 residues. V lost 2 bases to trimming and J lost 6 bases, with 11 bases between them. Germline V gene sequence: CDR1 LGHNA, CDR2 YSLEER. The CDR3 region has the DNA TGCGCCAGCAGCCAAAGAGGCACGAGCAATGAGCAGTTCTTC. This sequence encodes CASSQRGTSNEQFF.

This chain uses TRBV10-2 with TRBJ2-2; D not resolved. This CDR3 has 14 amino acids. Trimming removed 4 bases at V and 2 bases at J, with 8 bases between. The germline V gene has CDR1 WSHSY and CDR2 SAAADI. The CDR3 is CASSAGTNTGELFF. The CDR3 DNA follows: TGCGCCAGCAGTGCCGGAACAAACACCGGGGAGCTGTTTTTT.

The chain recombines TRBV7-9 with TRBJ2-1, with D possibly being TRBD2 (5 bases). Trimming removed 8 bases from V and 0 bases from J, with 17 bases in between. CDR3 length equals 16 residues. Per the germline V gene, CDR1 is SEHNR and CDR2 is FQNEAQ (reference sequence). The CDR3 sequence is CASGGPRKSSYNEQFF. As DNA, the CDR3 is TGTGCCAGCGGAGGCCCTAGGAAAAGCTCCTACAATGAGCAGTTCTTC.

This clone was seen a few times. The sample holds other DNA sequences that translate to the same CDR3. This chain uses TRBV18 with TRBJ2-5; TRBD2 matches 10 bases. This CDR3 contains 15 residues. Germline CDR1 KGHSH, CDR2 LQKENI. The V gene end was trimmed by 1 base and the J gene end by 1 base; junction bases not matched to a gene: 0. DNA of the CDR3: TGTGCCAGCTCACCACTAGCGGGAGGCCAAGAGACCCAGTACTTC. Protein sequence: CASSPLAGGQETQYF.

As to this clone: A read error may account for a junction end that differs from germline. The chain combines TRBV4-1 with TRBJ2-3; 7 positions match TRBD2. Germline values: CDR1 MGHRA, CDR2 YSYEKL. The CDR3 runs to 13 residues. This CDR3 is CASSQGGSDTQYF. CDR3 sequence (DNA): TGTGCCAGCAGCCAGGGAGGGAGTGATACGCAGTATTTT.

This clone came up a few times. Other nucleotide sequences from this sample produce the same CDR3. This sequence joins TRBV29-1 and TRBJ1-4, with D possibly matching TRBD1 (6 bases). Germline V gives CDR1 SQVTM, CDR2 ANQGSEA. The CDR3 has 12 residues. The germline V and J ends were trimmed by 4 bases and 8 bases, with 11 bases remaining between them. This chain's CDR3 is CSVGRQGEKLFF. The DNA of the CDR3 is TGCAGCGTTGGAAGGCAGGGGGAAAAACTGTTTTTT.

The chain couples TRBV5-4 to TRBJ2-5; D possibly corresponds to TRBD1 (7 bases). Germline lookup yields CDR1 SGHNT and CDR2 YYREEE (reference sequence). This CDR3 is 15 amino acids long. Trimming removed 4 bases at V and 4 bases at J, with 17 bases between. This CDR3 reads CASSPEGAHRETQYF. Written as DNA, the CDR3 is TGTGCCAGCAGCCCGGAGGGGGCGCACAGAGAGACCCAGTACTTC.

This chain joins TRBV27 and TRBJ2-1, with D unresolved. Germline loops: CDR1 MNHEY, CDR2 SMNVEV (reference sequence). The length of the CDR3 is 11 residues. V was trimmed by 6 bases and J by 9 bases, leaving 9 bases between them. CDR3 amino acids: CASSRGSEQFF. The CDR3 region has the DNA TGTGCCAGCAGCAGAGGATCTGAGCAGTTCTTC.

The V call is TRBV2, the J call TRBJ1-1; 7 bases align to TRBD1. CDR1 is SNHLY, CDR2 FYNNEI, per germline. The J segment lost 2 bases and the V segment lost 8 bases, leaving 5 bases of the junction unmatched. CDR3 length equals 13 residues. CDR3 bases: TGTGCCAGCGGATACAGGGGAAACACTGAAGCTTTCTTT. Amino acid sequence: CASGYRGNTEAFF.